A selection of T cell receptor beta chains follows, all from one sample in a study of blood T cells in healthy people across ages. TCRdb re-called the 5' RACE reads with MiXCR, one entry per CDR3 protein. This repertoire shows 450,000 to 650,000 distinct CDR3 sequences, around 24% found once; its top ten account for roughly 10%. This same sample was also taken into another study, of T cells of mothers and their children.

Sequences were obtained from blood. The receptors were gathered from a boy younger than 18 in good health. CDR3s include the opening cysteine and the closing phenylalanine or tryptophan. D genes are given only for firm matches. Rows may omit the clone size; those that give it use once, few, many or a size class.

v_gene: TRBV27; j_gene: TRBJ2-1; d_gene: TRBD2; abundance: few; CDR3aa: CASSLPWTSAAGVREQFF; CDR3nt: TGTGCCAGCAGTTTACCCTGGACTAGCGCGGCCGGGGTACGTGAGCAGTTCTTC
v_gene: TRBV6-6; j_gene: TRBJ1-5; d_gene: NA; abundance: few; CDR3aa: CASNGGDQPQHF; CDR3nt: TGTGCCAGCAACGGGGGCGATCAGCCCCAGCATTTT
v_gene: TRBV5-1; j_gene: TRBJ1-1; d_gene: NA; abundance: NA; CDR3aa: CASSLRGRLDTEAFF; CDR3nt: TGCGCCAGCAGCTTGAGGGGCCGGTTGGACACTGAAGCTTTCTTT
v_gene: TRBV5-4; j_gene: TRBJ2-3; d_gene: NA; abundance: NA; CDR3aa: CASSYPGRTDTQYF; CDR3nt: TGTGCCAGCAGCTATCCGGGACGGACAGATACGCAGTATTTT
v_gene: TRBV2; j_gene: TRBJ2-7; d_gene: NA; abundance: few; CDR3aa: CASTRGQASSYEQYF; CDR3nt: TGTGCCAGCACCAGAGGGCAGGCGAGCTCCTACGAGCAGTACTTC
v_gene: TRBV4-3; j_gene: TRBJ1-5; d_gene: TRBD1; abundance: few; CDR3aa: CASSQDVAGGGGQPQHF; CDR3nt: TGCGCCAGCAGCCAAGATGTGGCAGGGGGAGGCGGCCAGCCACAGCATTTT
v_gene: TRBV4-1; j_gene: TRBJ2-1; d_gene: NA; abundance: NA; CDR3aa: CASSQGLAESSYNEQFF; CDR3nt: TGCGCCAGCAGCCAAGGGTTAGCGGAGAGCTCCTACAATGAGCAGTTCTTC
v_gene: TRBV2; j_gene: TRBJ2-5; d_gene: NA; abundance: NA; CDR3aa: CASARESQETQYF; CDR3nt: TGTGCCAGCGCCCGGGAGAGCCAAGAGACCCAGTACTTC
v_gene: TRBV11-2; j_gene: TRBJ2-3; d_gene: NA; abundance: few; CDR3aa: CASSLGWRPQYF; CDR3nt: TGTGCCAGCAGCCTTGGGTGGCGCCCTCAGTATTTT
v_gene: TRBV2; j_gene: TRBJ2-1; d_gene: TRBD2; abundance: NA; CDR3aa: CASSGISGENYNEQFF; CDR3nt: TGTGCCAGCAGTGGTATTAGCGGGGAGAACTACAATGAGCAGTTCTTC
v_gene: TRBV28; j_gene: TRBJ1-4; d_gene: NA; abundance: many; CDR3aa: CASSVSEGRLANEKLFF; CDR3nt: TGTGCCAGCAGTGTTTCGGAGGGGCGCCTAGCTAATGAAAAACTGTTTTTT
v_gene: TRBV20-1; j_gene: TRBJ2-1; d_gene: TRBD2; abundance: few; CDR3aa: CSAPRAGGPSTYNEQFF; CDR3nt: TGCAGTGCTCCCCGAGCGGGGGGGCCAAGTACCTACAATGAGCAGTTCTTC
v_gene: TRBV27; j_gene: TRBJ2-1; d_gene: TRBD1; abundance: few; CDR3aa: CASSFRGQGWALDEQFF; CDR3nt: TGTGCCAGCAGTTTTCGCGGACAGGGATGGGCCTTAGATGAGCAGTTCTTC
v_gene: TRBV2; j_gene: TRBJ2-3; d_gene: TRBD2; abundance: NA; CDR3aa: CASTHGTSGTDTQYF; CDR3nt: TGTGCCAGCACCCACGGGACTAGCGGCACAGATACGCAGTATTTT
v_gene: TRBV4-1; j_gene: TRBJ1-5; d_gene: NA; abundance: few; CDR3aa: CASSALEGGNQPQHF; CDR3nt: TGCGCCAGCAGCGCCCTGGAAGGGGGCAATCAGCCCCAGCATTTT
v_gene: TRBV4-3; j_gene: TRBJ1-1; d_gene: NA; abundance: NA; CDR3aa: CASSQDQEREAFF; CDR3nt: TGCGCCAGCAGCCAAGATCAGGAAAGGGAAGCTTTCTTT
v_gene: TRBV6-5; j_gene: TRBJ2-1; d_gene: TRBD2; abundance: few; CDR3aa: CASSYPVSGGRNEQFF; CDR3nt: TGTGCCAGCAGTTACCCGGTTAGCGGGGGGCGCAATGAGCAGTTCTTC
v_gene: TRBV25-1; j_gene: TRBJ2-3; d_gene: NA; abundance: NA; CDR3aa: CASKGGAGDTQYF; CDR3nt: TGTGCCAGCAAAGGCGGCGCGGGAGATACGCAGTATTTT
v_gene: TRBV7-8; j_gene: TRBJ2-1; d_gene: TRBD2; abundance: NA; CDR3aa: CASSLAGGRNEQFF; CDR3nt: TGTGCCAGCAGCTTAGCGGGGGGGAGGAATGAGCAGTTCTTC
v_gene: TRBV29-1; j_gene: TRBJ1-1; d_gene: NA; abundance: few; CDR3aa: CSVEVGGFIRIF; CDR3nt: TGCAGCGTTGAAGTAGGGGGATTTATTCGTATCTTT
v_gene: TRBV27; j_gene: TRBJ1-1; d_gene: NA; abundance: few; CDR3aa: CASSFTGTYEAFF; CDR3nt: TGTGCCAGCAGTTTCACGGGAACCTATGAAGCTTTCTTT
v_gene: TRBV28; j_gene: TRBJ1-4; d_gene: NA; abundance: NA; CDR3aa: CASTPWSPNEKLFF; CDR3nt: TGTGCCAGCACCCCTTGGTCCCCGAATGAAAAACTGTTTTTT
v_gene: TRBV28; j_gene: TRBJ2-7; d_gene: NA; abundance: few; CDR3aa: CASSLEGVFIYEQYF; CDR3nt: TGTGCCAGCAGTTTAGAAGGGGTATTCATCTACGAGCAGTACTTC
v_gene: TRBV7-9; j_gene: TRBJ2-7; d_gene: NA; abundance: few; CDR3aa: CASSFGTGEQYF; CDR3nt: TGTGCCAGCAGCTTTGGAACGGGCGAGCAGTACTTC
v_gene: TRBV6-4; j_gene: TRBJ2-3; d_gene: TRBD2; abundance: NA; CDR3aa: CASSGSGDTDTQYF; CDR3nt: TGTGCCAGCAGTGGTAGCGGGGACACAGATACGCAGTATTTT
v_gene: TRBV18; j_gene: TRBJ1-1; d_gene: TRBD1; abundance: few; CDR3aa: CASSPQGQSTEAFF; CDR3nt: TGTGCCAGCTCACCACAGGGACAGAGCACTGAAGCTTTCTTT
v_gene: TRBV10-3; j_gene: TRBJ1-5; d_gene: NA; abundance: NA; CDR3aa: CAINAEGNSNQPQHF; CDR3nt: TGTGCCATCAACGCAGAGGGGAATAGCAATCAGCCCCAGCATTTT
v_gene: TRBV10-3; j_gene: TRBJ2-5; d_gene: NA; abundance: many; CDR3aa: CAISAGETQYF; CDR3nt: TGTGCCATCAGTGCAGGAGAGACCCAGTACTTC
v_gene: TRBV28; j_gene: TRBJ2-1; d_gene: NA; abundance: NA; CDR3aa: CASSPWGPPDEQFF; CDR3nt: TGTGCCAGCAGCCCTTGGGGGCCCCCTGATGAGCAGTTCTTC
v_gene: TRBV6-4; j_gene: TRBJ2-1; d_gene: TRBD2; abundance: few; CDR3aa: CASSDGTSGGNEQFF; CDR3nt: TGTGCCAGCAGTGACGGAACTAGCGGGGGTAATGAGCAGTTCTTC
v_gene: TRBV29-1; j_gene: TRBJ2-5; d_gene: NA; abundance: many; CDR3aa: CSVRGSAKETQYF; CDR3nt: TGCAGCGTTAGGGGCTCAGCCAAAGAGACCCAGTACTTC
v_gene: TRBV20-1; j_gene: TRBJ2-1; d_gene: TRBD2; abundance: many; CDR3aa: CSARGAGDYNEQFF; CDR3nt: TGCAGTGCGAGAGGAGCGGGAGACTACAATGAGCAGTTCTTC
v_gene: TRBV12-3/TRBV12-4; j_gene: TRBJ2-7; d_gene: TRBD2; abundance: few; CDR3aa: CASSSRASGDSYEQYF; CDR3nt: TGTGCCAGCAGTTCCCGGGCTAGCGGGGACTCGTACGAGCAGTACTTC
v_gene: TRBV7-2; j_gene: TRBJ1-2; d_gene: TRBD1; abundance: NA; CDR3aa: CASSSRQGDAGGYTF; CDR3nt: TGTGCCAGCAGCTCAAGACAGGGGGATGCTGGCGGCTACACCTTC
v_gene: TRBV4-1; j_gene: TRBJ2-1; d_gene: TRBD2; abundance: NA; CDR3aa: CASSQDTLAGAVDEQFF; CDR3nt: TGCGCCAGCAGCCAAGATACGCTAGCGGGAGCTGTTGATGAGCAGTTCTTC
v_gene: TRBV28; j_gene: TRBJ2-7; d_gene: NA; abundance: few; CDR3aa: CASSHPSLAHEQYF; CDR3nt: TGTGCCAGCAGTCATCCCTCTCTGGCCCACGAGCAGTACTTC
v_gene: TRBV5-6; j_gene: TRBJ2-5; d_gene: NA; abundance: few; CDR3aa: CASSLKKETQYF; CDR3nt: TGTGCCAGCAGCTTGAAAAAAGAGACCCAGTACTTC
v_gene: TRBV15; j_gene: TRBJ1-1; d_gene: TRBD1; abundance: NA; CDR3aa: CATSRGAGQGSSKTEAFF; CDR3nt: TGTGCCACCAGCAGAGGTGCTGGACAGGGGAGTTCGAAGACTGAAGCTTTCTTT
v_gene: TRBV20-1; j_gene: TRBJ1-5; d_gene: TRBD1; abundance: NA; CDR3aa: CSASSAGGSQPQHF; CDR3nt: TGCAGTGCTAGTTCGGCAGGGGGAAGTCAGCCCCAGCATTTT
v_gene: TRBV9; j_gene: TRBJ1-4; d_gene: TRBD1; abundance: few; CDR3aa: CASSVSPGTGTTTNEKLLF; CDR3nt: TGTGCCAGCAGCGTTAGTCCCGGGACAGGGACCACAACTAATGAAAAACTGCTTTTT
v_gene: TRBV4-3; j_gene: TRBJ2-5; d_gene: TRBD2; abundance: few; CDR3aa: CASSQDTGTSGGRQYF; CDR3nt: TGCGCCAGCAGCCAAGATACAGGGACTAGCGGGGGCCGCCAGTACTTC